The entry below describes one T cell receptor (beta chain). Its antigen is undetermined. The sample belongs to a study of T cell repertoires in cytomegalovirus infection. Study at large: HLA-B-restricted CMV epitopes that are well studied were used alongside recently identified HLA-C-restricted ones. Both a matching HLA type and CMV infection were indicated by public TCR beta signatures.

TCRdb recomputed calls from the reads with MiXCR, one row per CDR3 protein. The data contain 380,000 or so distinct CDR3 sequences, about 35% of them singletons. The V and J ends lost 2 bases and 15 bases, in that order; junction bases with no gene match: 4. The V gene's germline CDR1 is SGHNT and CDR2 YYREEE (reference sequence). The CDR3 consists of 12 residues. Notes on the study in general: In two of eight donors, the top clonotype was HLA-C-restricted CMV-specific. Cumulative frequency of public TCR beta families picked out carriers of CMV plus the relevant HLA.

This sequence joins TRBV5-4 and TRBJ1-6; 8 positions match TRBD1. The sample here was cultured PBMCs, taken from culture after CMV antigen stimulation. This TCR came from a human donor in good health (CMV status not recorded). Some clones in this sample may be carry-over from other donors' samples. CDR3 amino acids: CASSFDRGLLHF. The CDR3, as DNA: TGTGCCAGCAGCTTCGACAGGGGTCTCCTCCACTTT.